The TCR beta chain described here comes from a study of blood T cell repertoires in COVID-19. Study information: From the United States, Italy and Spain came samples of acute and convalescent COVID-19. The cDNA or gDNA used as material had been derived from T cells, B-cell-depleted T cells, or PBMCs.

Original processing notes: Amplification with reference gene primers provided the estimates of nucleated cell counts. Produced via immunoSEQ multiplex PCR; TCRdb's table is partial and in-frame only. For V, J and clone size, that table is used; D and trimming come from the DNA. The sample holds over 45,000 clones, roughly four fifths seen once. The clonotype was recovered from a man in his forties with acute or convalescent COVID-19. The source material was peripheral blood.

The CDR3, as DNA: TGTGCCAGCAGCTTTGGAGGCTTTGGTCAGCCCCAGCATTTT. Translation: CASSFGGFGQPQHF. This chain joins TRBV11-2 and TRBJ1-5; D unclear. V was shortened by 3 bases and J by 6 bases, with 12 bases between the two germline ends. This CDR3 region has 14 residues. CDR1 is SGHAT and CDR2 is FQNNGV in the germline V gene.